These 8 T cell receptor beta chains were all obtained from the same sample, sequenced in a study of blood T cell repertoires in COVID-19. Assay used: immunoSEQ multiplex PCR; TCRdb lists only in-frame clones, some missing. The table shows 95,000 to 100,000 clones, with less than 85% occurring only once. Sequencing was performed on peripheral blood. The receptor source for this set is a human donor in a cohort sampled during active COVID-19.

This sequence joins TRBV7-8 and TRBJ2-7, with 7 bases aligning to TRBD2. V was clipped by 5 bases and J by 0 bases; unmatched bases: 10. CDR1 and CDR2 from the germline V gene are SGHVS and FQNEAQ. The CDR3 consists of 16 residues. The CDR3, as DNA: TGTGCCAGCAGCCTGACACTAGCGCCGGACTCCTACGAGCAGTACTTC. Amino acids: CASSLTLAPDSYEQYF.

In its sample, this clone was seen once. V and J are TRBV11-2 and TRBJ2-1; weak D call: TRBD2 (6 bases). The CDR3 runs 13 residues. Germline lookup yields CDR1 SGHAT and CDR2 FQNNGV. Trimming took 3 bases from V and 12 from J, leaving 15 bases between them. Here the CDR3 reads CASSFAGTDRQFF. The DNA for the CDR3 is TGTGCCAGCAGCTTCGCGGGGACCGACAGGCAGTTCTTC.

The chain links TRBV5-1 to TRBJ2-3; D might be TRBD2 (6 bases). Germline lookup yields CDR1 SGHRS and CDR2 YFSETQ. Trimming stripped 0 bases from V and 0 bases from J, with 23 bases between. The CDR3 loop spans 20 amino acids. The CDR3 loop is CASSLALKAGLPSSTDTQYF. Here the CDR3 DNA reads TGCGCCAGCAGCTTGGCCCTTAAGGCGGGGCTTCCGTCTAGCACAGATACGCAGTATTTT.

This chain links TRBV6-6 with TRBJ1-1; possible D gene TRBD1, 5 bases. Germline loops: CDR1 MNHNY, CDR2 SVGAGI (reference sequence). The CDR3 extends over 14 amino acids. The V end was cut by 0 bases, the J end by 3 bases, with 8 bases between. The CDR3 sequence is CASSYSTGDTEAFF. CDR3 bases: TGTGCCAGCAGTTACTCGACGGGGGACACTGAAGCTTTCTTT.

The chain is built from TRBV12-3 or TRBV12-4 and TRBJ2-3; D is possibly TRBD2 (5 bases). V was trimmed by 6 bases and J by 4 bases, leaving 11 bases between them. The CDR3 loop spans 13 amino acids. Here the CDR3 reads CASRRVGADTQYF. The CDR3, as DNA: TGTGCCAGCAGGAGGGTGGGAGCAGATACGCAGTATTTT.

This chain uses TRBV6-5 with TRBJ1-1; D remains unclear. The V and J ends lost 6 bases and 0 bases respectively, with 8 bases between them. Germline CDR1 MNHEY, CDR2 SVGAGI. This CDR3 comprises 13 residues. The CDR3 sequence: CASRLELNTEAFF. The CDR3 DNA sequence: TGTGCCAGCAGGCTTGAGTTGAACACTGAAGCTTTCTTT.

The CDR3 DNA is TGTGCCAGCAGTTACGGGGACAGTTCGAGCTACACCTTC. It yields the protein CASSYGDSSSYTF. V is TRBV6-5 and J is TRBJ1-2, with TRBD1 matching over 7 bases. CDR3 length: 13 residues. V lost 2 bases, J lost 9 bases, and 6 bases stayed unmatched. Germline V gives CDR1 MNHEY, CDR2 SVGAGI.

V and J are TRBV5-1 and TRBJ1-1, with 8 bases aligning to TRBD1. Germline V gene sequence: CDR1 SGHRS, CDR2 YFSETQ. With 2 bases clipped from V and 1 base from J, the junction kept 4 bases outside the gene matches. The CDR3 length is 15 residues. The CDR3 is CASSFGDRQNTEAFF. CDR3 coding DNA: TGCGCCAGCAGCTTCGGGGACAGGCAGAACACTGAAGCTTTCTTT.